Listed below are T cell receptor beta chains from one sample, sequenced in a study of blood T cell repertoires in COVID-19. Sequencing used immunoSEQ multiplex PCR; TCRdb keeps in-frame clones, though not all of them. The sample has around 380,000 clones, more than 65% seen once. Sequencing input: peripheral blood. The receptors shown here come from a human donor with acute or convalescent COVID-19. The donor label of this sample is uncertain. CDR3s include the opening cysteine and the closing phenylalanine or tryptophan. A D gene is named only where the DNA matches it firmly. Clone size is shown for a subset of rows, as once, few, many or a class of expanded clone.

>.|TRBV12-2|TRBJ1-1|.
TGTGCAAGTCGCGGACACTTTTTAGGGGGCACTGAAGCTTTCTTT
CASRGHFLGGTEAFF
>.|TRBV5-4|TRBJ2-6|TRBD2
TGTGCCAGCAGCGCGGGACTAGCGGGGTACTCTGGGGCCAACGTCCTGACTTTC
CASSAGLAGYSGANVLTF
>.|TRBV30|TRBJ1-1|.
TGTGCCTGGAGTCGTAGGGGAAACTACGGGAACACTGAAGCTTTCTTT
CAWSRRGNYGNTEAFF
>.|TRBV20-1|TRBJ2-1|TRBD2
TGCAGTGCTAGTGTAGCGGGGGGTGGTTACAATGAGCAGTTCTTC
CSASVAGGGYNEQFF
>few|TRBV3-1/TRBV3-2|TRBJ1-1|.
TGTGCCAGCAGGGGAGGAACTGAAGCTTTCTTT
CASRGGTEAFF
>.|TRBV6-6|TRBJ1-1|.
TGTGCCAGCAGTCTGACGACAAAAGAAGCTTTCTTT
CASSLTTKEAFF
>.|TRBV29-1|TRBJ2-3|TRBD1
TGCAGCGTCTCAGGGGGCGCGGGCACAGATACGCAGTATTTT
CSVSGGAGTDTQYF
>.|TRBV14|TRBJ1-2|.
TGTGCCAGCAGTCGCGCCGGTAACTACACCTTC
CASSRAGNYTF
>.|TRBV7-9|TRBJ2-7|TRBD2
TGTGCCAGCAGCACCCCCCGGGAGGGTAACCCCTACGAGCAGTACTTC
CASSTPREGNPYEQYF
>.|TRBV5-1|TRBJ1-3|.
TGCGCCAGCAGCTTGGCCATACAGGGAGACACCATATATTTT
CASSLAIQGDTIYF
>.|TRBV6-5|TRBJ1-2|TRBD1
TGTGCCAGCCCCCACGGGGACAGGGTGGATGGCTACACCTTC
CASPHGDRVDGYTF
>few|TRBV19|TRBJ1-4|.
TGTGCCAGTAGTATAATGGGGCCGGCTGAAAAACTGTTTTTT
CASSIMGPAEKLFF
>once|TRBV6-5|TRBJ2-1|TRBD2
TGTGCCAGCAGGTCGGTAGCGGGAGTGTATGAGCAGTTCTTC
CASRSVAGVYEQFF
>.|TRBV19|TRBJ1-1|.
TGTGCCAGTAGTATATTCCCCGGAGGCACTGAAGCTTTCTTT
CASSIFPGGTEAFF
>.|TRBV14|TRBJ1-2|.
TGTGCCAGCAGCCAAGAATGGGGGGAAATTGATGGCTACACCTTC
CASSQEWGEIDGYTF
>.|TRBV7-9|TRBJ1-3|.
TGTGCCAGCAGCTCCGGACACCTCGGTGGAAACACCATATATTTT
CASSSGHLGGNTIYF
>.|TRBV13|TRBJ1-5|.
TGTGCCAGCAGCCACGGACGGGGGCAGCCCCAGCATTTT
CASSHGRGQPQHF
>.|TRBV4-2|TRBJ2-1|.
TGTGCCAGCAGCCAAGATCGCGGAATCCCCAATGAGCAGTTCTTC
CASSQDRGIPNEQFF
>few|TRBV10-3|TRBJ1-1|.
TGTGCCATCATGGGGACAACGAACACTGAAGCTTTCTTT
CAIMGTTNTEAFF
>.|TRBV29-1|TRBJ2-5|.
TGCAGCGTCCTCGGGATTCAAGAGACCCAGTACTTC
CSVLGIQETQYF
>.|TRBV5-4|TRBJ2-5|TRBD1
TGTGCCAGCAGTTTAGGGGGCCGCTGGGAGACCCAGTACTTC
CASSLGGRWETQYF
>.|TRBV18|TRBJ2-6|.
TGTGCCAGCTCACCTGGGTACGGGACATCTAGCTCTGGGGCCAACGTCCTGACTTTC
CASSPGYGTSSSGANVLTF
>.|TRBV4-1|TRBJ2-7|TRBD1
TGCGCCAGCAGCCAAGGGAGACAGGGATCGTACGAGCAGTACTTC
CASSQGRQGSYEQYF
>.|TRBV6-6|TRBJ2-7|TRBD2
TGTGCCAGCAGTCGAGTACTAGCGGGGGACGCCTACGAGCAGTACTTC
CASSRVLAGDAYEQYF
>.|TRBV10-3|TRBJ1-3|.
TGTGCCATCAGTAAACGACAGGACAGCTCTGGAAACACCATATATTTT
CAISKRQDSSGNTIYF
>.|TRBV29-1|TRBJ1-2|.
TGCAGCGTTGAGTCGGAGTTTACCCTTAACTATGGCTACACCTTC
CSVESEFTLNYGYTF
>once|TRBV18|TRBJ1-3|TRBD1
TGTGCCAGCTCGCCCACAACAGGGGTCTCTGGAAACACCATATATTTT
CASSPTTGVSGNTIYF
>.|TRBV14|TRBJ2-7|.
TGTGCCAGCCCTCTTGCGGGATCGAAAGAGCAGTACTTC
CASPLAGSKEQYF
>.|TRBV7-9|TRBJ1-1|.
TGTGCCAGCAGCTCCAGGGGTGTAGTGAACACTGAAGCTTTCTTT
CASSSRGVVNTEAFF
>.|TRBV6-5|TRBJ1-2|TRBD1
TGTGCCAGCAGTAGGACAGGGTTCTATGGCTACACCTTC
CASSRTGFYGYTF
>.|TRBV18|TRBJ1-6|.
TGTGCCAGCTCACCAAGAGGGCGGATTGCCGATTCACCCCTCCACTTT
CASSPRGRIADSPLHF
>.|TRBV7-7|TRBJ2-1|.
TGTGCCAGCAGCTCTGCCCTATTTGAGCAGTTCTTC
CASSSALFEQFF
>.|TRBV6-5|TRBJ1-1|.
TGTGCCAGCAGTTACTCAGGGGTGGCCACTGAAGCTTTCTTT
CASSYSGVATEAFF
>.|TRBV18|TRBJ1-4|.
TGTGCCAGCTCACCCGGACAAGCTGCAACTAATGAAAAACTGTTTTTT
CASSPGQAATNEKLFF
>few|TRBV12-3/TRBV12-4|TRBJ1-4|.
TGTGCCAGCAGTTTAGGGCGGGTCAAACTGTTTTTT
CASSLGRVKLFF
>.|TRBV7-9|TRBJ2-7|TRBD1
TGTGCCAGCAGCTTAGGGGGACAGGGGTACGAGCAGTACTTC
CASSLGGQGYEQYF
>many|TRBV30|TRBJ1-6|.
TGTGCCTGGAGTGGGCGGAATAATTCACCCCTCCACTTT
CAWSGRNNSPLHF
>.|TRBV5-1|TRBJ2-5|TRBD2
TGCGCCAGCAGCCCGGGACTAGCGGGGGGGCCTTCGGAAGAGACCCAGTACTTC
CASSPGLAGGPSEETQYF
>.|TRBV6-2/TRBV6-3|TRBJ2-7|TRBD1
TGTGCCAGCAGTTTGGGACAGGGGGCTTACGAGCAGTACTTC
CASSLGQGAYEQYF
>.|TRBV13|TRBJ2-1|.
TGTGCCAGCAGCTTCTCCCAGAGGCAATTATCCAATGAGCAGTTCTTC
CASSFSQRQLSNEQFF
>.|TRBV6-6|TRBJ2-2|TRBD2
TGTGCCAGCAGGGGACTAGCGGACACCGGGGAGCTGTTTTTT
CASRGLADTGELFF
>.|TRBV5-8|TRBJ2-5|TRBD2
TGTGCCAGCAGCTTGGTTGTCTCGGCGGGAGGGCCCCTTCGAGAGACCCAGTACTTC
CASSLVVSAGGPLRETQYF
>few|TRBV28|TRBJ2-7|TRBD1
TGTGCCAGCAGCTCCGGACAGGCCTCGCGCTACGAGCAGTACTTC
CASSSGQASRYEQYF
>.|TRBV13|TRBJ2-2|.
TGTGCCAGCAGCTTAATGCGGGAGAACACCGGGGAGCTGTTTTTT
CASSLMRENTGELFF
>.|TRBV30|TRBJ2-5|.
TGTGCCTGGAGTGGTCAGACGGGAAGAGGGGAGACCCAGTACTTC
CAWSGQTGRGETQYF
>many|TRBV2|TRBJ1-1|.
TGTGCCAGCAGTGACCTTGGGCTACAGGGTCTGAACACTGAAGCTTTCTTT
CASSDLGLQGLNTEAFF
>.|TRBV10-3|TRBJ1-1|.
TGTGCCATCAGTGAGTTTCCCCGCACTGAAGCTTTCTTT
CAISEFPRTEAFF
>.|TRBV18|TRBJ1-2|.
TGTGCCAGCTCACCACCAGGGGCTTATGGCTACACCTTC
CASSPPGAYGYTF
>.|TRBV18|TRBJ2-7|TRBD2
TGTGCCAGCTCACCACCGGGGAGGGACTCCTACGAGCAGTACTTC
CASSPPGRDSYEQYF
>.|TRBV2|TRBJ1-1|.
TGTGCCAGCAGTGAACCCACAGGACCGAACACTGAAGCTTTCTTT
CASSEPTGPNTEAFF
>.|TRBV12-3/TRBV12-4|TRBJ1-5|.
TGTGCCAGCAGTTCGGGCAATCAGCCCCAGCATTTT
CASSSGNQPQHF
>.|TRBV6-5|TRBJ2-7|TRBD1
TGTGCCAGCAGTTACTCGAAGACAGGGTCCTACGAGCAGTACTTC
CASSYSKTGSYEQYF
>.|TRBV2|TRBJ1-2|TRBD1
TGTGCCTCTCGTCCCGCCAGGGGGACGGAAGCTAACTATGGCTACACCTTC
CASRPARGTEANYGYTF
>.|TRBV2|TRBJ2-7|.
TGTGCCAGCAGTGACGGGAGAAGATCCTACGAGCAGTACTTC
CASSDGRRSYEQYF
>once|TRBV5-1|TRBJ1-1|TRBD1
TGCGCCAGCAGCTTTCGTACAGGGGAGCCTTTCTTT
CASSFRTGEPFF
>.|TRBV7-9|TRBJ2-7|.
TGTGCCAGCAGCTTTTCAAGGGGTAGAATCGAGCAGTACTTC
CASSFSRGRIEQYF
>once|TRBV28|TRBJ1-3|.
TGTGCCAGCGGGAGGGTTGGCTCTGGAAACACCATATATTTT
CASGRVGSGNTIYF
>few|TRBV5-4|TRBJ2-1|TRBD2
TGTGCCAGCAGCCGAACCGGGACTAGCGGGAGAAGTGAGCAGTTCTTC
CASSRTGTSGRSEQFF
>once|TRBV11-2|TRBJ1-1|.
TGTGCCAGCAGCTCCAGGGACAAGAACACTGAAGCTTTCTTT
CASSSRDKNTEAFF